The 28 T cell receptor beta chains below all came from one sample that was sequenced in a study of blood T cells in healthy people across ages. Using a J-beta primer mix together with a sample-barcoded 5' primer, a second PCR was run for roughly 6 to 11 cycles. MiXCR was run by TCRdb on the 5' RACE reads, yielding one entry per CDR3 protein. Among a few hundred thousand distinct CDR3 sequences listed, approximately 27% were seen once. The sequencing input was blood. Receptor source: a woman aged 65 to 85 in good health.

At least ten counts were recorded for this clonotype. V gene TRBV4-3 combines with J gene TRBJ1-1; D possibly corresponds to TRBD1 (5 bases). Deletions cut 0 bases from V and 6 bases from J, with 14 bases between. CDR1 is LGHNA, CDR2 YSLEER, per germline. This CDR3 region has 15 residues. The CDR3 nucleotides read TGCGCCAGCAGCCAAGAAGGGCCAAGGGGCTCTGAAGCTTTCTTT. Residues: CASSQEGPRGSEAFF.

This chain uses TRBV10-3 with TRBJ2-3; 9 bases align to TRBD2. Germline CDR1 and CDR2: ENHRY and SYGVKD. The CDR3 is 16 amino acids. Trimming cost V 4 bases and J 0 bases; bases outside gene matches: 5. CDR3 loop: CAISGSGLASTDTQYF. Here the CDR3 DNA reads TGTGCCATCAGTGGGAGTGGACTAGCGAGCACAGATACGCAGTATTTT.

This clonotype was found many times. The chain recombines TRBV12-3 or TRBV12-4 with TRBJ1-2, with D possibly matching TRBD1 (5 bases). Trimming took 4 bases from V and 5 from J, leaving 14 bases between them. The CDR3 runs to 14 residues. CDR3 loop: CASSSQGEGYGYTF. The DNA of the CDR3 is TGTGCCAGCAGTTCCCAGGGAGAAGGGTATGGCTACACCTTC.

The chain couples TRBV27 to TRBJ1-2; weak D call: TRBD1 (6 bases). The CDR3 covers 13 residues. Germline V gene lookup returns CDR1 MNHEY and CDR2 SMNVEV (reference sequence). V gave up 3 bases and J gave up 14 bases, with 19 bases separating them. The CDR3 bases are TGTGCCAGCAGTTTGGGGCAGGGGCACCTTAGGACCTTC. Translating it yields CASSLGQGHLRTF.

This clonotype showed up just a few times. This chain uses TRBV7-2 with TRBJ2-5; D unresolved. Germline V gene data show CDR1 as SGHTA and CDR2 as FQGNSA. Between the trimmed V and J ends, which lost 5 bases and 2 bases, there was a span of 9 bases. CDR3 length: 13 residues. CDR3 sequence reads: CASSPSPQETQYF. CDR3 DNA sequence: TGTGCCAGCAGCCCCAGTCCTCAAGAGACCCAGTACTTC.

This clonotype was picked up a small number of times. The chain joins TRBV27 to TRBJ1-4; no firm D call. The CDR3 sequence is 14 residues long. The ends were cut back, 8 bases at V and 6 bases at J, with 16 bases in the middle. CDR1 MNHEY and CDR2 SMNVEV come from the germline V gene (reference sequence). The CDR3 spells CASSRKAFDEKLFF. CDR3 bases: TGTGCCAGCTCCCGGAAGGCGTTCGATGAAAAACTGTTTTTT.

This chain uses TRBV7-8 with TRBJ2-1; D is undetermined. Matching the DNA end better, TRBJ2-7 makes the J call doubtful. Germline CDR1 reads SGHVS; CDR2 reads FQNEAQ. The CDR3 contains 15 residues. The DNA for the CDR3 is TGTGCCAGCAGCACCGCATTAGGTGGATTCTACGAGCAGTACTTC. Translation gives CASSTALGGFYEQYF.

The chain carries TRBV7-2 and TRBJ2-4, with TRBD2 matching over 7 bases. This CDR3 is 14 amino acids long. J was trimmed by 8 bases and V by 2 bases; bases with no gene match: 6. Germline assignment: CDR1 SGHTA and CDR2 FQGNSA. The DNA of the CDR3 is TGTGCCAGCAGCTTATCCACTAGCGTAGACATTCAGTACTTC. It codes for CASSLSTSVDIQYF.

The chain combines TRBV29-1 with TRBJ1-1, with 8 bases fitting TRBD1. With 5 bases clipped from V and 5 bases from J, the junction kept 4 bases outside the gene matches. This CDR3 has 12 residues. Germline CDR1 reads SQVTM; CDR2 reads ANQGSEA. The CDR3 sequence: CSVSRTGTEAFF. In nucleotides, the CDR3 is TGCAGCGTTTCGCGGACAGGGACTGAAGCTTTCTTT.

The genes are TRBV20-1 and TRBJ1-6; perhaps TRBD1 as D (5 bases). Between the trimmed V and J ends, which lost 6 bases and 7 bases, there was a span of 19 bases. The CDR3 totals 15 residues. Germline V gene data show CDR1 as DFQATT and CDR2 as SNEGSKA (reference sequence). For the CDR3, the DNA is TGCAGTGCGCGCTACCGGGACGCGGTAAATTCACCCCTCCACTTT. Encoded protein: CSARYRDAVNSPLHF.

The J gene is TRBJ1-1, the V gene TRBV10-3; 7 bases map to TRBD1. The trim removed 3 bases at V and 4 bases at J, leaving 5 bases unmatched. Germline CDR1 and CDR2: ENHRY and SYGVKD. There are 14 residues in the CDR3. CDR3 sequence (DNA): TGTGCCATCAGTGAAGACAGGGTGGGCACTGAAGCTTTCTTT. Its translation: CAISEDRVGTEAFF.

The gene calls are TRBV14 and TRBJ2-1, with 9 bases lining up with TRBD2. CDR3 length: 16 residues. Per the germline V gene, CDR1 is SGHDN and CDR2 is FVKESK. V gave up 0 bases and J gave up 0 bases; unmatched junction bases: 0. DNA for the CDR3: TGTGCCAGCAGCCAAGATAGCGGGGGCTCCTACAATGAGCAGTTCTTC. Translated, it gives CASSQDSGGSYNEQFF.

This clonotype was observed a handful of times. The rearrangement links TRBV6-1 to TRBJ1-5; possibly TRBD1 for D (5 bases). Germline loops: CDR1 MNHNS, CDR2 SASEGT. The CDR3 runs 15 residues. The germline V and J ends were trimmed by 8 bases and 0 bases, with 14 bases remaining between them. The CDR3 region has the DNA TGTGCCAGCGCCCTGGGACGACTTAGCAATCAGCCCCAGCATTTT. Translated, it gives CASALGRLSNQPQHF.

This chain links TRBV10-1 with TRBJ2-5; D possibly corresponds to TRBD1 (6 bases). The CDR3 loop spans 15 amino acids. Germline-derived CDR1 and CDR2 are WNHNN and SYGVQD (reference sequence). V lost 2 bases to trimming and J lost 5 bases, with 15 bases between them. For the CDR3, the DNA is TGCGCCAGCAGTGAGCCCTACCGGGACACTGAGACCCAGTACTTC. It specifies CASSEPYRDTETQYF.

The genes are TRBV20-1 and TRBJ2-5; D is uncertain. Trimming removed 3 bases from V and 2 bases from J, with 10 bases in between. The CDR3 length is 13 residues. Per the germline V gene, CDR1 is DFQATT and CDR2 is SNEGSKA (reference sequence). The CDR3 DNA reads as TGCAGTGCTAGGCGGAGCCTGCAAGAGACCCAGTACTTC. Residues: CSARRSLQETQYF.

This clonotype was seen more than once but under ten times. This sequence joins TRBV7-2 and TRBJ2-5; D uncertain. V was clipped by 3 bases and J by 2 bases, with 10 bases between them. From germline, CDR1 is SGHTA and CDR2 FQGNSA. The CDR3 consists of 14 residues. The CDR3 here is CASSFYTRQETQYF. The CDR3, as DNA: TGTGCCAGCAGCTTCTATACGAGGCAAGAGACCCAGTACTTC.

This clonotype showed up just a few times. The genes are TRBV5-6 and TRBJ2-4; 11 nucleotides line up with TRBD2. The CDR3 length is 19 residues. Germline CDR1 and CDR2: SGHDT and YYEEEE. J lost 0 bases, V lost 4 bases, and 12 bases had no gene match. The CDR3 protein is CASSTLTSGEGLAKNIQYF. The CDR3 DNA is TGTGCCAGCAGCACCTTGACTAGCGGGGAAGGGCTAGCCAAAAACATTCAGTACTTC.

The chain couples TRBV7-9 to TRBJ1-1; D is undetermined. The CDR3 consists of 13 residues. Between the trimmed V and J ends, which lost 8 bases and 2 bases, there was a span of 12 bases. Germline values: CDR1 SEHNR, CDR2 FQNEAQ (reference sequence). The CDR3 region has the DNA TGTGCCAGCGGAACACCTACCAACACTGAAGCTTTCTTT. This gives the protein CASGTPTNTEAFF.

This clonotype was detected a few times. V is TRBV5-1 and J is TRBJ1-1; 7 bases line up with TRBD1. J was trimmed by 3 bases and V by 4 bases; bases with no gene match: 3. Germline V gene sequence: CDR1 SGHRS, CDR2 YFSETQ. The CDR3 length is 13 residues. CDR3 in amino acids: CASSGTEHTEAFF. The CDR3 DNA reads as TGCGCCAGCAGCGGGACAGAACACACTGAAGCTTTCTTT.

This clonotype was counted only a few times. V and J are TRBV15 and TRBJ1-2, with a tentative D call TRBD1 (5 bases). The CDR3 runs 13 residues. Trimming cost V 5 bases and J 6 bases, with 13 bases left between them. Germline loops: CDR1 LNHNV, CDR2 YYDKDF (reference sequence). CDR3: CATSPRRGDGYTF. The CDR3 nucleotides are TGTGCCACCAGCCCTAGGCGAGGGGATGGCTACACCTTC.

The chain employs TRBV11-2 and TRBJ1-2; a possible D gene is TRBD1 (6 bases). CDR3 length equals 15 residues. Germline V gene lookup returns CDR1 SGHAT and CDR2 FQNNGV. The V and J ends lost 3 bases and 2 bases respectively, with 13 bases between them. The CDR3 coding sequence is TGTGCCAGCAGCTTGAGTCAGGGACACAACTATGGCTACACCTTC. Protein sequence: CASSLSQGHNYGYTF.

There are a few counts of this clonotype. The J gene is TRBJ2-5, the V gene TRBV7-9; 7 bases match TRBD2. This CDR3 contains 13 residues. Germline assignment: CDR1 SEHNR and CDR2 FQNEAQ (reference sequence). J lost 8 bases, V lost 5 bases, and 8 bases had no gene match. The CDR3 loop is CASSARGGDTQYF. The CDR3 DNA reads TGTGCCAGCAGCGCACGCGGGGGAGACACCCAGTACTTC.

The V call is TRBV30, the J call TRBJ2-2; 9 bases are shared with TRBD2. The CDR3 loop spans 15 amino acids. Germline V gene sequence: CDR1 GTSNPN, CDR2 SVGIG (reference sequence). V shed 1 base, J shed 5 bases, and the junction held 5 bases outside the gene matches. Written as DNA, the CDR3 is TGTGCCTGGAGTGGGGTAGCGGGAGTTACCGGGGAGCTGTTTTTT. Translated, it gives CAWSGVAGVTGELFF.

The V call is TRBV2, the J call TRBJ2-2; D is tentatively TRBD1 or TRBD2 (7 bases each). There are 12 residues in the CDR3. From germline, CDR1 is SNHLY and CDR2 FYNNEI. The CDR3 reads CASGGDTGELFF. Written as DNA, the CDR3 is TGTGCTTCAGGGGGGGACACCGGGGAGCTGTTTTTT.

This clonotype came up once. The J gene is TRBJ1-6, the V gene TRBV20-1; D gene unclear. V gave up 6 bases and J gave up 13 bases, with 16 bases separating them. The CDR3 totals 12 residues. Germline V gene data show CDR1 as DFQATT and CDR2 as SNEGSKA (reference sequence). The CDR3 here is CSAIAARIPLHF. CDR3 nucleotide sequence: TGCAGTGCCATCGCAGCTCGGATTCCCCTCCACTTT.

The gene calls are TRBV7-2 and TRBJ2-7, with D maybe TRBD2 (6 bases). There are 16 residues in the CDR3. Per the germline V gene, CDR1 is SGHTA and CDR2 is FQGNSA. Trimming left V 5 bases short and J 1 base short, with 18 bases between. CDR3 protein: CASSPRGGDLSYEQYF. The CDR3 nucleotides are TGTGCCAGCAGCCCCCGCGGCGGGGACCTGTCCTACGAGCAGTACTTC.

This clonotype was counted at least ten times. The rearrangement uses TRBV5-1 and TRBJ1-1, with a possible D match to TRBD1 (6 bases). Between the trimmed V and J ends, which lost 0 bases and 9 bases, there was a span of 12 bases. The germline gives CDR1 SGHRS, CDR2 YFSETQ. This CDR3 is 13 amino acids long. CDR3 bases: TGCGCCAGCAGCTTGGAAGGGACAAGTAAAGCTTTCTTT. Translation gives CASSLEGTSKAFF. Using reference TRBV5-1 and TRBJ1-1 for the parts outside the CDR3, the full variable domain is KAGVTQTPRYLIKTRGQQVTLSCSPISGHRSVSWYQQTPGQGLQFLFEYFSETQRNKGNFPGRFSGRQFSNSRSEMNVSTLELGDSALYLCASSLEGTSKAFFGQGTRLTVV.

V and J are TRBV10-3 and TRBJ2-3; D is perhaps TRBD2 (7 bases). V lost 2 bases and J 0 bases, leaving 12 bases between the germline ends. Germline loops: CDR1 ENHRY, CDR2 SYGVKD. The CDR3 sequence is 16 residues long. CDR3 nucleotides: TGTGCCATCAGTGAGATGGCGGGGGCCAGCACAGATACGCAGTATTTT. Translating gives CAISEMAGASTDTQYF.